Below are 20 T cell receptor beta chains sequenced from a single sample in a study of patients and donors after allogeneic stem cell transplantation. TCRdb reprocessed the RT-PCR reads with MiXCR, giving one entry per CDR3 protein. The table records about a million distinct CDR3 sequences, 15% to 20% of them present only once. The sample comprised blood, either unsorted or a sorted T cell fraction (not recorded which). The receptors stem from a human donor who was either an allogeneic HSCT recipient or a stem cell or donor lymphocyte infusion donor (not recorded which). It is not recorded whose cells these are; they may come from a transplant donor.

This clonotype was picked up a small number of times. The CDR3 nucleotides are TGTGCCAGCAGTTACTTCGTTTCACCCCTCCACTTT. Amino acid sequence: CASSYFVSPLHF. This rearrangement joins TRBV6-2 or TRBV6-3 to TRBJ1-6; no clear D. Germline V CDR1 and CDR2: MNHEY, SVGEGT. Trimming shortened V by 1 base and J by 9 bases, and 4 bases separated the two germline ends. The length of the CDR3 is 12 residues.

This clonotype was seen only a few times. The J gene is TRBJ1-1, the V gene TRBV30, with D perhaps TRBD1 (6 bases). The CDR3 covers 14 residues. Germline V CDR1 and CDR2: GTSNPN, SVGIG (reference sequence). Trimming pared 0 bases from V and 4 bases from J, leaving 12 bases between. DNA of the CDR3: TGTGCCTGGAGTGTACGGAGACAGGTCACTGAAGCTTTCTTT. Translating gives CAWSVRRQVTEAFF.

This clonotype was recorded a few times. The chain employs TRBV15 and TRBJ1-1; D remains ambiguous. The CDR3 consists of 15 residues. V lost 0 bases to trimming and J lost 6 bases, with 14 bases between them. The germline V gene encodes CDR1 LNHNV and CDR2 YYDKDF (reference sequence). In nucleotides, the CDR3 is TGTGCCACCAGCAGAGAGGGCAGTTACTACGCTGAAGCTTTCTTT. Amino acids: CATSREGSYYAEAFF.

The chain couples TRBV4-2 to TRBJ1-1, with D hard to call. Germline V lookup: CDR1 LGHNA, CDR2 YNFKEQ. Trimming left V 0 bases short and J 8 bases short, with 10 bases between. The CDR3 sequence is 13 residues long. The CDR3 region is CASSQERALEAFF. The CDR3 bases are TGTGCCAGCAGCCAAGAAAGGGCTCTGGAAGCTTTCTTT.

The DNA of the CDR3 is TGTGCCAGCAGCTTGGGACAGGGTTGGAACAATGAGCAGTTCTTC. It yields the protein CASSLGQGWNNEQFF. The chain carries TRBV27 and TRBJ2-1; 9 positions match TRBD1. With 6 bases clipped from V and 5 bases from J, the junction kept 8 bases outside the gene matches. The germline CDR1 and CDR2 sequences are MNHEY and SMNVEV (reference sequence). This CDR3 has 15 residues.

This clonotype was seen only a few times. This chain links TRBV12-3 or TRBV12-4 with TRBJ1-5; TRBD1 might be the D (6 bases). CDR3 length equals 16 residues. Trimming cost V 5 bases and J 0 bases, with 14 bases left between them. CDR3 nucleotides: TGTGCCAGCAGTCCCAGGGGAGGGAGTAGCAATCAGCCCCAGCATTTT. Amino acid sequence: CASSPRGGSSNQPQHF.

This clonotype was counted many times. V usage is TRBV25-1 and J usage is TRBJ1-2, with no clear D. Germline assignment: CDR1 MGHDK and CDR2 SYGVNS. The V end was cut by 2 bases, the J end by 4 bases, with 8 bases between. This CDR3 contains 13 residues. The CDR3 bases are TGTGCCAGCAGTGAAGGGCTAGGCTATGGCTACACCTTC. It codes for CASSEGLGYGYTF.

V gene TRBV30 combines with J gene TRBJ2-6; 11 nucleotides line up with TRBD1. After removal of 4 bases from V and 4 bases from J, the junction contained 6 bases not matched to a gene. The CDR3 loop spans 16 amino acids. Germline lookup yields CDR1 GTSNPN and CDR2 SVGIG (reference sequence). The CDR3 region is CAWTGQGAKGANVLTF. The DNA of the CDR3 is TGTGCCTGGACCGGACAGGGGGCGAAAGGGGCCAACGTCCTGACTTTC.

This clonotype was seen ten or more times. This chain links TRBV5-1 with TRBJ2-1; 15 positions match TRBD2. This CDR3 comprises 18 residues. With V trimmed by 0 bases and J by 2 bases, 3 bases remained unmatched. Germline CDR1 and CDR2: SGHRS and YFSETQ. The CDR3 region is CASSLGGLAGGPYNEQFF. CDR3 coding DNA: TGCGCCAGCAGCTTGGGTGGACTAGCGGGAGGGCCCTACAATGAGCAGTTCTTC.

The V and J genes are TRBV29-1 and TRBJ2-7; perhaps D is TRBD1 or TRBD2 (5 bases each). The CDR3 is 11 residues long. CDR1 and CDR2 from the germline V gene are SQVTM and ANQGSEA. The ends were cut back, 5 bases at V and 5 bases at J, with 10 bases in the middle. The CDR3 DNA follows: TGCAGCGTTAGCCGGGGCAACGAGCAGTACTTC. Its protein is CSVSRGNEQYF.

The chain joins TRBV7-8 to TRBJ1-2; 9 bases are a match to TRBD1. This CDR3 region has 18 residues. The germline gives CDR1 SGHVS, CDR2 FQNEAQ. Unmatched junction bases numbered 13, after V lost 5 bases and J lost 0 bases. CDR3: CASSHHPGQGLSNYGYTF. CDR3 in DNA: TGTGCCAGCAGCCACCACCCGGGACAGGGACTATCTAACTATGGCTACACCTTC.

This chain links TRBV20-1 with TRBJ2-7; D gene ambiguous. Germline CDR1 is DFQATT and CDR2 is SNEGSKA (reference sequence). This CDR3 has 15 amino acids. V lost 5 bases, J lost 2 bases, and 19 bases lay in between. The CDR3 is CSAPTIHINPYEQYF. The CDR3 DNA sequence: TGCAGTGCTCCCACTATACACATCAATCCCTACGAGCAGTACTTC.

V usage is TRBV6-1 and J usage is TRBJ2-1; 7 bases agree with TRBD2. The CDR3 loop spans 13 amino acids. The ends lost 7 bases at V and 8 bases at J; junction bases unmatched: 8. Germline CDR1 reads MNHNS; CDR2 reads SASEGT. The CDR3 here is CASIPRLADEQFF. The CDR3 nucleotides read TGTGCCAGCATTCCGAGACTAGCAGATGAGCAGTTCTTC.

This chain links TRBV7-3 with TRBJ1-4, with 8 bases identical to TRBD1. With 5 bases clipped from V and 5 bases from J, the junction kept 7 bases outside the gene matches. Germline CDR1 SGHTA, CDR2 FQGTGA. CDR3 length equals 15 residues. CDR3 in amino acids: CASSLGQGANEKLFF. The CDR3 DNA is TGTGCCAGCAGCCTCGGACAGGGAGCAAATGAAAAACTGTTTTTT.

The rearrangement joins TRBV12-3 or TRBV12-4 to TRBJ1-1; D is possibly TRBD1 (6 bases). This CDR3 comprises 14 residues. The germline V and J ends were trimmed by 3 bases and 10 bases, with 18 bases remaining between them. CDR3: CASSFGGLLTGAFF. CDR3 nucleotides: TGTGCCAGCAGTTTCGGGGGCTTGCTAACAGGAGCTTTCTTT.

This clonotype has a handful of counts. The chain links TRBV29-1 to TRBJ2-2; TRBD1 might be the D (6 bases). The CDR3 runs 14 residues. Germline V gene data show CDR1 as SQVTM and CDR2 as ANQGSEA. The V and J ends lost 3 bases and 6 bases respectively, with 14 bases between them. The CDR3 loop reads CSVEPRQGPGELFF. CDR3 bases: TGCAGCGTTGAGCCCCGCCAGGGGCCCGGGGAGCTGTTTTTT.

The chain carries TRBV5-1 and TRBJ1-2, with D maybe TRBD1 (6 bases). The CDR3 contains 14 residues. Germline V gives CDR1 SGHRS, CDR2 YFSETQ. Trimming pared 5 bases from V and 6 bases from J, leaving 17 bases between. The CDR3 reads CASSRRRGPDGYTF. In DNA, the CDR3 is TGCGCCAGCAGTCGTCGCAGGGGCCCGGATGGCTACACCTTC.

This clonotype came up a few times. The V call is TRBV12-3 or TRBV12-4, the J call TRBJ2-1, with 9 bases fitting TRBD2. Trimming removed 7 bases from V and 10 bases from J; junction bases left unmatched: 17. The CDR3 runs 16 residues. The CDR3 DNA reads as TGTGCCAGCACCAGATCCCTTAGCGGGGGTCAGGAAGAGCAGTTCTTC. Translation: CASTRSLSGGQEEQFF.

The genes are TRBV5-1 and TRBJ2-4; a possible D gene is TRBD1 (7 bases). Germline loops: CDR1 SGHRS, CDR2 YFSETQ. The V end was cut by 4 bases, the J end by 0 bases, with 17 bases between. The CDR3 covers 17 residues. The CDR3 sequence: CASSPPPQGGAKNIQYF. The CDR3 region has the DNA TGCGCCAGCAGCCCCCCACCTCAGGGGGGAGCCAAAAACATTCAGTACTTC.

The chain recombines TRBV19 with TRBJ2-7; tentatively, D is TRBD1 or TRBD2 (5 bases each). CDR1 is LNHDA, CDR2 SQIVND, per germline (reference sequence). V was cut by 4 bases and J by 2 bases, with 18 bases left in between. The CDR3 totals 16 residues. This chain's CDR3 is CASSTGSGLTTYEQYF. CDR3 DNA sequence: TGTGCCAGTAGTACGGGGTCGGGGCTAACCACCTACGAGCAGTACTTC.